The sequence of this T cell receptor (beta chain) was determined in a study of cytomegalovirus exposure and HLA in healthy donors. Study context: In terms of ancestry, the Caucasian-associated cluster contained roughly 80% of the 350 to 450 genotyped donors.

Both 60 Vbeta primers and 13 Jbeta primers went into the PCR. The assay was immunoSEQ multiplex PCR, and TCRdb's table has in-frame clones only and misses some. This table holds more than 140,000 clones, over 75% found once. Comment on this clone: Its antigen is unknown.

The CDR3 consists of 14 residues. J lost 3 bases, V lost 6 bases, and 6 bases had no gene match. The V gene's germline CDR1 is MGHDK and CDR2 SYGVNS. The study, taken as a whole, reports: Confirmation was obtained in vitro that a few CMV-associated chains are specific for CMV antigens. Common viral pathogens were later found to be apparently linked to several of the most significant clusters. According to reports, the classifier identified cytomegalovirus status with high specificity and sensitivity.

The V gene is TRBV25-1, the J gene TRBJ2-7, with TRBD1 matching 9 bases. Sequencing was performed on PBMCs. The clonotype comes from a young man in good health and CMV-seropositive. The CDR3 loop reads CASRTGTGNYEQYF. CDR3 nucleotide sequence: TGTGCCAGCAGGACCGGGACAGGGAACTACGAGCAGTACTTC.